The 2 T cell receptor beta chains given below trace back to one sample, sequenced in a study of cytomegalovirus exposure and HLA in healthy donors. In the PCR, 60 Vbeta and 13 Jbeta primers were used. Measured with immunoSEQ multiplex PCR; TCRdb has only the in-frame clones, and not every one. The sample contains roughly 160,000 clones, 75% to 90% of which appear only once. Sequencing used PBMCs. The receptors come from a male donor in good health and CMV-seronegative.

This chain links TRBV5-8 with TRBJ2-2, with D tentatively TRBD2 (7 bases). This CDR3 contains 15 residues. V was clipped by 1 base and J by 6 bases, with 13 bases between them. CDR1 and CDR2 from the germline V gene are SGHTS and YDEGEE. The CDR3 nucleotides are TGTGCCAGCAGCTTGTACGGGGGGCTCTCCGGGGAGCTGTTTTTT. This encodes CASSLYGGLSGELFF. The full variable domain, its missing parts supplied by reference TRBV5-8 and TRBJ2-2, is EAGVTQSPTHLIKTRGQQATLRCSPISGHTSVYWYQQALGLGLQFLLWYDEGEERNRGNFPPRFSGRQFPNYSSELNVNALELEDSALYLCASSLYGGLSGELFFGEGSRLTVL.

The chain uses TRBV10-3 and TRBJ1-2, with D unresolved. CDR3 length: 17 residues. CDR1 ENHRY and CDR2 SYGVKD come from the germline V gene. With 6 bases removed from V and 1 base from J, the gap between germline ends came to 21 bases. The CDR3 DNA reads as TGTGCCATCAGGCCCTCGGAGGGCAGGCACGATAACTATGGCTACACCTTC. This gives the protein CAIRPSEGRHDNYGYTF.